These 4 T cell receptor beta chains share one sample of origin, sequenced in a study of T cells in Graves' hyperthyroidism and ophthalmopathy. TCR beta CDR3 regions were amplified from RNA. First-round RT-PCR targeting the TCR CDR3 was performed with the HTBI primer set. Using its own MiXCR run on the multiplex PCR reads, TCRdb lists one record per CDR3 protein. The sample lists about 570,000 distinct CDR3 sequences; approximately 15% were seen once. The material sequenced was blood. The source is a woman in her 40s with Graves' hyperthyroidism.

There are many counts of this clonotype. The rearrangement uses TRBV6-1 and TRBJ2-7; perhaps TRBD1 as D (6 bases). Germline-derived CDR1 and CDR2 are MNHNS and SASEGT. This CDR3 is built from 15 residues. Trimming left V 0 bases short and J 4 bases short, with 13 bases between. In DNA form, the CDR3 reads TGTGCCAGCAGTGAAGCATGGGACACCACTTACGAGCAGTACTTC. Its protein is CASSEAWDTTYEQYF.

On this clonotype: This sequence may be a read error, since a much larger clone differs from it by one base. The chain links TRBV20-1 to TRBJ2-7; TRBD2 agrees at 7 bases. The CDR3 length is 16 residues. CDR1 is DFQATT and CDR2 is SNEGSKA in the germline V gene (reference sequence). The junction had 17 bases not matched to a gene; V was cut back by 6 bases and J by 3 bases. In DNA, the CDR3 is TGCAGTGCGAACCCAATAGGGACTGGCGGGAGCTACGAGCAGTACTTC. The encoded protein is CSANPIGTGGSYEQYF.

This clonotype was observed a handful of times. The DNA for the CDR3 is TGTGCCAGCAGCCTTGACGGTCTCCTGGGGGGCATAGCCAAAAACATTCAGTACTTC. It encodes CASSLDGLLGGIAKNIQYF. V and J are TRBV7-8 and TRBJ2-4; possibly TRBD1 or TRBD2 for D (6 bases each). Germline assignment: CDR1 SGHVS and CDR2 FQNEAQ. There are 19 residues in the CDR3. The germline V and J ends were trimmed by 5 bases and 0 bases, with 23 bases remaining between them. The full variable domain, in which reference TRBV7-8 and TRBJ2-4 provide the parts outside the CDR3, is GAGVSQSPRYKVAKRGQDVALRCDPISGHVSLFWYQQALGQGPEFLTYFQNEAQLDKSGLPSDRFFAERPEGSVSTLKIQRTQQEDSAVYLCASSLDGLLGGIAKNIQYFGAGTRLSVL.

This clonotype was picked up many times. The genes are TRBV28 and TRBJ2-3; 11 nucleotides agree with TRBD2. This CDR3 spans 18 amino acids. Germline CDR1 MDHEN, CDR2 SYDVKM. V lost 5 bases to trimming and J lost 5 bases; unmatched junction nucleotides: 15. The CDR3 coding sequence is TGTGCCAGCAGTCCCCCCAAACTTGTAGCGGGAGGGCAAGATACGCAGTATTTT. As protein: CASSPPKLVAGGQDTQYF.